This entry features one T cell receptor beta chain sequence. This clonotype was observed a few times. Its binding antigen is unknown. The input lacks base qualities; no much larger clone sits a single base away. cDNA was synthesized by template-switch 5'RACE using a primer with a 10-nucleotide random unique molecular identifier that tagged each TCR transcript. Every sequencing run covered 15-18 subjects and yielded more than 200 million TCR-beta sequences. Total RNA was extracted with the RNeasy kit. Using the KAPA Real-time Library Amplification kit, TCR-beta VDJ regions were amplified with primers for the TCR constant region and the 5'RACE anchor. A first PCR added sample indexes and Illumina adaptors, after which a second PCR increased the library yield. After Ampure bead purification, the TCR product of roughly 650 bp was size-selected on a 2% E-gel SizeSelection system. Before pooling, libraries had their quality checked on a Bioanalyzer, their concentration measured with Qubit, and their quantity determined with the Kapa Library Quantification kit. An Illumina HiSeq 2500 sequenced the libraries paired-end 2 x 150 bp. To increase sequence diversity, roughly 25-31% phiX was spiked into each library pool. The study's own analysis went as follows. Quality-filtered reads were processed with the UMI-based MiGEC pipeline, which removed over 75% of raw TCR sequences during error correction. IMGT germline references were used for alignment of VDJ genes, and clonotypes were defined by a unique CDR3 amino acid sequence together with V-J genes. VDJtools evaluated clonal expansion, Shannon diversity and CDR3 relatedness (CalcPairwiseDistances, ClusterSamples); CLCbio workbench built phylogenetic trees. Expanded clones were defined as having at least 8 unique UMIs, based on coefficient-of-variation modelling across technical triplicates. TCRdb reran the public reads through fastp at Q25 and MiXCR, keeping productive beta chains. Each CDR3 protein gets just one entry, which takes the most common genes and DNA from the rows behind it. TCRdb assigned the V and J calls; the authors' analysis was not used. This sample is represented by more than 75,000 distinct CDR3 sequences; approximately 4.6% of them were singletons. Around 5% of the sample belongs to the ten largest clones.

From the germline V gene (reference sequence), CDR1 is DFQATT and CDR2 is SNEGSKA. Reading from cysteine to phenylalanine, the CDR3 counts 11 amino acids. The entry retains the CDR3 DNA only, 33 bases that are in frame from base 1. V is pared back by 1 base and J by 8 bases, with 8 bases lying between the germline termini. Explained via the paper, the time point label denotes: longitudinal time-point 3. For the unsorted PBMC libraries, 2 million PBMCs were stored in RNAlater at -80 degrees C until RNA extraction and were used to generate the libraries. Multiple sclerosis patients were enrolled in a US clinical protocol under which disease progression was evaluated by magnetic resonance imaging. Peripheral blood was subjected to Ficoll-Hypaque density gradient centrifugation to isolate PBMCs, which were then cryopreserved in liquid nitrogen. This sample is drawn from a study of neurological immune-mediated disorders (dated by TCRdb to about 2019). A note on the overall study: Among the roughly 35 multiple sclerosis patients, about 30 had relapsing-remitting MS and 3 had secondary progressive MS. The approximately 99 TCR-beta libraries included longitudinal samples, technical triplicates and paired sorted CD4+ and CD8+ T-cell subsets alongside PBMC samples. Each longitudinal HAM/TSP and healthy donor was sampled at 3 time-points spaced at roughly 3-40 month intervals. Of the 68 subjects in the cohort, around 15 were HAM/TSP patients, approximately 35 were multiple sclerosis patients, and about 20 were healthy controls. Using UMI-based sequencing, the study compared peripheral blood TCR-beta repertoires from patients with HTLV-I-associated myelopathy (HAM/TSP), patients with multiple sclerosis, and healthy controls.

The study at large found these results: Phylogenetic analysis grouped repertoires from 18 of 34 MS patients into a cluster of related CDR3 sequences, suggesting a possible repertoire-level signature. Expanded clones from different subjects shared no identical CDR3 amino acid sequences, which suggests that TCR-beta repertoires were private in all groups. No clinical or MRI features were associated with the MS cluster, and the authors said that larger cohorts are needed. TCR clonal expansion was highest in HAM/TSP patients and lowest in MS patients, with MS patients falling below even healthy controls.

The clonotype was recovered from a woman aged 60 to 75 with multiple sclerosis. The sequence is built from TRBV20-1 and TRBJ1-2; no D gene can be assigned with confidence. The sample taken for sequencing was PBMCs. The CDR3 region has the sequence CSARVMLGYTF. In nucleotide form, the sequence is TGCAGTGCTAGAGTAATGTTGGGCTACACCTTC.